The 8 T cell receptor beta chains below were found in one sample sequenced in a study of blood T cells in healthy people across ages. The authors ran a second PCR of about 7 to 12 cycles using a sample-barcoded 5' primer and a J-beta primer mix. TCRdb fed the 5' RACE reads into MiXCR, producing one record per CDR3 protein. This sample has more than 700,000 distinct CDR3 sequences; around 50% occur once, and the top ten carry less than 20%. Sequencing was carried out using blood. The receptors originated from a man at least 80 years old in good health.

This clonotype occurred once. V and J are TRBV4-1 and TRBJ2-3, with a weak D call TRBD2 (5 bases). The V and J ends lost 6 bases and 5 bases respectively, with 12 bases between them. CDR3 size: 13 residues. Germline CDR1 reads MGHRA; CDR2 reads YSYEKL. The CDR3, as DNA: TGCGCCAGCAGTGAAAGGACTCGAGATACGCAGTATTTT. Translated: CASSERTRDTQYF.

There are a few counts of this clonotype. The rearrangement joins TRBV12-3 or TRBV12-4 to TRBJ2-7; possible D gene TRBD2, 5 bases. The V end lost 5 bases, the J end lost 3 bases, and 11 bases lay between the germline ends. This CDR3 contains 13 residues. The CDR3 DNA is TGTGCCAGCAGTATGGCGGGCATCTACGAGCAGTACTTC. Residues: CASSMAGIYEQYF.

This clonotype was seen a few times. The rearrangement uses TRBV28 and TRBJ2-3; 7 bases are shared with TRBD2. Germline V gene lookup returns CDR1 MDHEN and CDR2 SYDVKM. This CDR3 is 14 amino acids long. The junction had 9 bases not matched to a gene; V was cut back by 8 bases and J by 4 bases. The CDR3 coding sequence is TGTGCCAGCCAAGAGGCGGGAGAGCCAGATACGCAGTATTTT. Its protein product is CASQEAGEPDTQYF.

This clonotype was seen a handful of times. V and J are TRBV7-9 and TRBJ2-7; 7 bases are a match to TRBD1. There are 15 residues in the CDR3. CDR1 is SEHNR and CDR2 is FQNEAQ in the germline V gene (reference sequence). V shed 4 bases and J 2 bases; nucleotides not matched to a gene: 8. CDR3 protein: CASSSRQGRTYEQYF. For the CDR3, the DNA is TGTGCCAGCAGCTCTCGACAGGGAAGAACCTACGAGCAGTACTTC.

The table lists this clonotype with many counts. The chain is built from TRBV20-1 and TRBJ2-7; 7 bases agree with TRBD2. Losses at the gene ends were 3 bases for V and 4 bases for J; bases not matched to a gene: 18. The CDR3 covers 17 residues. Germline V CDR1 and CDR2: DFQATT, SNEGSKA (reference sequence). The CDR3, as DNA: TGCAGTGCTAGCCCTAGCGGATATCCTGCTGTTCGTTACGAGCAGTACTTC. It is translated as CSASPSGYPAVRYEQYF.

This clonotype has more than one count but fewer than ten. The chain joins TRBV10-3 to TRBJ2-5, with TRBD2 matching over 11 bases. Germline-derived CDR1 and CDR2 are ENHRY and SYGVKD. This CDR3 comprises 18 residues. J lost 4 bases, V lost 2 bases, and 12 bases had no gene match. In nucleotides, the CDR3 is TGTGCCATCAGTGAGGCAGGACTAGCGGGTCCCTTAGGAGAGACCCAGTACTTC. This translates into CAISEAGLAGPLGETQYF.

This sequence joins TRBV7-9 and TRBJ2-7; D uncertain. The ends were cut back, 7 bases at V and 0 bases at J, with 16 bases in the middle. Looked up from germline, CDR1 is SEHNR and CDR2 is FQNEAQ (reference sequence). CDR3 length equals 15 residues. CDR3: CASTLLSGGSYEQYF. The CDR3 DNA sequence: TGTGCCAGCACCCTTCTGTCTGGCGGCTCCTACGAGCAGTACTTC.

This clonotype was detected only a few times. This chain links TRBV3-1 with TRBJ2-4; D not certain. Trimming removed 6 bases at V and 14 bases at J, with 14 bases between. The length of the CDR3 is 11 residues. In germline, CDR1 is LGHDT, CDR2 YNNKEL (reference sequence). The CDR3 is CASRDSGQKYF. CDR3 bases: TGTGCCAGCAGAGACTCCGGGCAGAAGTACTTC.